The 9 T cell receptor beta chains below come from one sample, sequenced in a study of shared clonotypes between healthy human individuals. TCRdb's table, derived via immunoSEQ multiplex PCR, lists solely in-frame clones and lacks some. Among some 2,500,000 clones listed, 85% to 95% were seen once. The sequenced material came from naive CD4+ T cells from PBMCs. Documented subset: CD45RA+ positively selected. The receptors were sampled from a man between 18 and 35 years old in good health. Some clones in this sample may be carry-over from other donors' samples.

V gene TRBV5-8 combines with J gene TRBJ2-7, with D perhaps TRBD1 (6 bases). This CDR3 has 13 amino acids. Germline values: CDR1 SGHTS, CDR2 YDEGEE. V was cut by 3 bases and J by 1 base, with 8 bases left in between. The CDR3 region is CASSSGESYEQYF. For the CDR3, the DNA is TGTGCCAGCAGCTCAGGGGAATCCTACGAGCAGTACTTC. The variable domain in full, completed from reference TRBV5-8 and TRBJ2-7, reads EAGVTQSPTHLIKTRGQQATLRCSPISGHTSVYWYQQALGLGLQFLLWYDEGEERNRGNFPPRFSGRQFPNYSSELNVNALELEDSALYLCASSSGESYEQYFGPGTRLTVT.

This chain's CDR3 is CASNTLAGDWGLEQYF. The CDR3 nucleotides read TGTGCCAGCAACACACTAGCGGGAGACTGGGGACTCGAGCAGTACTTC. The rearrangement joins TRBV28 to TRBJ2-7; 11 bases are shared with TRBD2. With V trimmed by 7 bases and J by 6 bases, 14 bases remained unmatched. The CDR3 has 16 amino acids. The germline V gene encodes CDR1 MDHEN and CDR2 SYDVKM. Variable domain in full (rest from reference TRBV28 and TRBJ2-7): DVKVTQSSRYLVKRTGEKVFLECVQDMDHENMFWYRQDPGLGLRLIYFSYDVKMKEKGDIPEGYSVSREKKERFSLILESASTNQTSMYLCASNTLAGDWGLEQYFGPGTRLTVT.

The chain combines TRBV4-1 with TRBJ2-7, with 7 bases matching TRBD2. CDR1 is MGHRA and CDR2 is YSYEKL in the germline V gene. CDR3 length: 16 amino acids. V lost 5 bases to trimming and J lost 2 bases; unmatched junction nucleotides: 12. This CDR3 reads CASSSPRAGATYEQYF. The CDR3 bases are TGCGCCAGCAGCTCCCCGAGGGCGGGAGCAACCTACGAGCAGTACTTC.

The chain recombines TRBV28 with TRBJ2-7; 7 nucleotides match TRBD2. V shed 2 bases and J 0 bases; nucleotides not matched to a gene: 4. This CDR3 is built from 15 residues. Germline CDR1 MDHEN, CDR2 SYDVKM. Here the CDR3 DNA reads TGTGCCAGCAGTTTACCCCTAGCGGCCTCCTACGAGCAGTACTTC. Residues: CASSLPLAASYEQYF.

This chain uses TRBV19 with TRBJ2-5, with a possible D match to TRBD2 (6 bases). Trimming took 3 bases from V and 7 from J, leaving 18 bases between them. There are 15 residues in the CDR3. Germline values: CDR1 LNHDA, CDR2 SQIVND (reference sequence). The CDR3: CASSIRGAAEGTQYF. The CDR3, as DNA: TGTGCCAGTAGTATCCGCGGGGCCGCCGAAGGGACCCAGTACTTC. The whole variable domain, remainder taken from reference TRBV19 and TRBJ2-5, is DGGITQSPKYLFRKEGQNVTLSCEQNLNHDAMYWYRQDPGQGLRLIYYSQIVNDFQKGDIAEGYSVSREKKESFPLTVTSAQKNPTAFYLCASSIRGAAEGTQYFGPGTRLLVL.

The chain carries TRBV5-1 and TRBJ2-3, with TRBD2 matching over 12 bases. V was clipped by 6 bases and J by 5 bases; unmatched bases: 4. This CDR3 has 14 residues. The germline CDR1 and CDR2 sequences are SGHRS and YFSETQ. The CDR3 loop reads CASKLAGGGDTQYF. CDR3 nucleotide sequence: TGCGCCAGCAAACTAGCGGGAGGTGGAGATACGCAGTATTTT.

The genes are TRBV5-6 and TRBJ1-4; the D is unclear. The CDR3 runs to 15 residues. Germline values: CDR1 SGHDT, CDR2 YYEEEE. Deletions cut 4 bases from V and 0 bases from J, with 10 bases between. CDR3 DNA: TGTGCCAGCAGCCTGAACGGAGCAACTAATGAAAAACTGTTTTTT. Translation: CASSLNGATNEKLFF.

About this clone itself: A read error may produce the germline difference seen at one junction end. This chain connects TRBV6-5 to TRBJ1-1; D may be TRBD1 (6 bases). The CDR3 loop spans 15 amino acids. Germline CDR1 and CDR2: MNHEY and SVGAGI. The CDR3 region has the DNA TGTGCCAGCAGATCCCAGGGGCGGTTGAAGACTGAAGCTTTCTTT. This encodes CASRSQGRLKTEAFF.

The CDR3 here is CASSVPGQGNTEAFF. The CDR3 bases are TGTGCCAGCAGCGTCCCGGGACAGGGGAACACTGAAGCTTTCTTT. The genes are TRBV28 and TRBJ1-1, with 9 bases that match TRBD1. V dropped 6 bases and J dropped 1; count of bases not matched to a gene: 6. Per germline, CDR1 MDHEN and CDR2 SYDVKM. This CDR3 spans 15 amino acids.